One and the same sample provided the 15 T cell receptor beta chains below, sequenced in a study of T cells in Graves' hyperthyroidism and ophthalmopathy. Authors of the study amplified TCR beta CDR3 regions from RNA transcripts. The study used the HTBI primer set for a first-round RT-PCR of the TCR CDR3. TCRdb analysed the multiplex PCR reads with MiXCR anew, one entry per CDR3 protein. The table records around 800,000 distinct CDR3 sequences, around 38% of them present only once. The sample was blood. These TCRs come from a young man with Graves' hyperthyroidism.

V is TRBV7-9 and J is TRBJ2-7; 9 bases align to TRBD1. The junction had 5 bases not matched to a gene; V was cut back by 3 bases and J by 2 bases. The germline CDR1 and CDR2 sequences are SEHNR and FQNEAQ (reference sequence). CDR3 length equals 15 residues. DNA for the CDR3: TGTGCCAGCAGCTTCAGAGGACAGGGGACCTACGAGCAGTACTTC. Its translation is CASSFRGQGTYEQYF.

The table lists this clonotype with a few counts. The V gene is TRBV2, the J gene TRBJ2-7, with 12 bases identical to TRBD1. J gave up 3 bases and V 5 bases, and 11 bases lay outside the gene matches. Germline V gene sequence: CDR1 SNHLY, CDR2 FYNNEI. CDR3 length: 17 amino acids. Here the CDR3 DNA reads TGTGCCAGCAGTTGGGACAGGGGGCAACCCTCCAACTACGAGCAGTACTTC. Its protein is CASSWDRGQPSNYEQYF. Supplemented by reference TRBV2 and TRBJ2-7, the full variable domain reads EPEVTQTPSHQVTQMGQEVILRCVPISNHLYFYWYRQILGQKVEFLVSFYNNEISEKSEIFDDQFSVERPDGSNFTLKIRSTKLEDSAMYFCASSWDRGQPSNYEQYFGPGTRLTVT.

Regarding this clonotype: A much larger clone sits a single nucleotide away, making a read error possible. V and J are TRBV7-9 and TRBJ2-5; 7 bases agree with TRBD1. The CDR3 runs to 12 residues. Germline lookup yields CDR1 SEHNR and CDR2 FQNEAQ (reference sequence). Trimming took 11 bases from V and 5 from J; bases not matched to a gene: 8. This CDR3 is CAGGQDGETQYF. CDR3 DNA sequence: TGTGCCGGTGGACAGGATGGGGAGACCCAGTACTTC.

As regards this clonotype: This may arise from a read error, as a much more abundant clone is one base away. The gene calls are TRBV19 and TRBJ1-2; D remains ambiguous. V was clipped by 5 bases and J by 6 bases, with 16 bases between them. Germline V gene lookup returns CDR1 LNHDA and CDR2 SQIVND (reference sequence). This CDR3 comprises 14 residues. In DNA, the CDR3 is TGTGCCAGTAGTGTAGCCGAGGGATGGCATGGCTACACCTTC. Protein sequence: CASSVAEGWHGYTF.

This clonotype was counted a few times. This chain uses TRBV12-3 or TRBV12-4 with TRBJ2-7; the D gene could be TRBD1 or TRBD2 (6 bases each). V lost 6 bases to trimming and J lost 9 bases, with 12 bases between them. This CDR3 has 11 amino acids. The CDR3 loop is CASSYGGRQYF. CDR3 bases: TGTGCCAGCAGCTACGGGGGCCGGCAGTACTTC.

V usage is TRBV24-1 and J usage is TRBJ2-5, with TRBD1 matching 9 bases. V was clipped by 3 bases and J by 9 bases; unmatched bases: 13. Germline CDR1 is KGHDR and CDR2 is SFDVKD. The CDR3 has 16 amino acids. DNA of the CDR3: TGTGCCACCAGTGATACCCGGGACAGGGAGTATCAGCCCCAGTACTTC. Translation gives CATSDTRDREYQPQYF.

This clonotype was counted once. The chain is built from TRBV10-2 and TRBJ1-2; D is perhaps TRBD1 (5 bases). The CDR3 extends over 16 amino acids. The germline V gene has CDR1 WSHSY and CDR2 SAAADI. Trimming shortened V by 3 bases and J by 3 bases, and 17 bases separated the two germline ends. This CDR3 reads CASSERRGPNHYGYTF. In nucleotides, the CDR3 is TGCGCCAGCAGTGAACGCCGGGGACCGAACCACTATGGCTACACCTTC.

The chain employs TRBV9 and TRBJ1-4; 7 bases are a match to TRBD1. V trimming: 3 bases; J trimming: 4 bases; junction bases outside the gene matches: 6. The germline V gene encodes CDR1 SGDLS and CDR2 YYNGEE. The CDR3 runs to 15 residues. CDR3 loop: CASSGSQGSNEKLFF. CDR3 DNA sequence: TGTGCCAGCAGCGGATCACAGGGGAGTAATGAAAAACTGTTTTTT.

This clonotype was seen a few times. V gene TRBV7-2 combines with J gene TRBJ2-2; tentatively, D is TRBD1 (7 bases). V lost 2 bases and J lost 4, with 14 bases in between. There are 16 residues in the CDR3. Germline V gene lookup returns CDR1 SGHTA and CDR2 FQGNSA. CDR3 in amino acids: CASSLLSGGSTGELFF. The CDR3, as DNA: TGTGCCAGCAGCTTACTGTCAGGGGGGAGCACCGGGGAGCTGTTTTTT.

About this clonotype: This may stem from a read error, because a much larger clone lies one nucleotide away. The CDR3 protein is CSAKTDTNTEAFF. Written as DNA, the CDR3 is TGCAGTGCCAAGACGGACACGAACACTGAAGCTTTCTTT. The chain uses TRBV20-1 and TRBJ1-1; TRBD1 might be the D (5 bases). Germline CDR1 DFQATT, CDR2 SNEGSKA (reference sequence). The CDR3 loop spans 13 amino acids. The ends were cut back, 6 bases at V and 1 base at J, with 12 bases in the middle.

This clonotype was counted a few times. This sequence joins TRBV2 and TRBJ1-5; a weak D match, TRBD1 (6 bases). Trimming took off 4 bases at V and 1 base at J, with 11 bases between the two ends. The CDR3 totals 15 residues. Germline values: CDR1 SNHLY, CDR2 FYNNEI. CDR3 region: CASSVRGVSNQPQHF. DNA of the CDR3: TGTGCCAGCAGTGTCAGGGGCGTGAGCAATCAGCCCCAGCATTTT.

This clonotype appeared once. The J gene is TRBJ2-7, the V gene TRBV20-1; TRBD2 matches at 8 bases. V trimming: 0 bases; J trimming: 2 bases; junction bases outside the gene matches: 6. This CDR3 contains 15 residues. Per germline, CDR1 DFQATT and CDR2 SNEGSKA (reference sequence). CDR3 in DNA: TGCAGTGCTAGAGATCGAGCGGGAGCCACCTACGAGCAGTACTTC. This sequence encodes CSARDRAGATYEQYF.

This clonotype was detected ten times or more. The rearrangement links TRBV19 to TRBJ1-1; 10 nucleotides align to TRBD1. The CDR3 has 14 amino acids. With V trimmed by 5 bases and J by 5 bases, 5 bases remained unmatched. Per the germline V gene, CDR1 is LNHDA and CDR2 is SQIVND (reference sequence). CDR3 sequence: CASSQGGQGTEAFF. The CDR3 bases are TGTGCCAGTAGTCAAGGGGGACAGGGGACTGAAGCTTTCTTT.

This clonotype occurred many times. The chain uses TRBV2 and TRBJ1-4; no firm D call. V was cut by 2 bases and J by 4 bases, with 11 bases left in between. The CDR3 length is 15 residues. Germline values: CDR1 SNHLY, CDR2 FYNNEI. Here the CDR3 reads CASSESVTFNEKLFF. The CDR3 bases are TGTGCCAGCAGTGAATCGGTCACCTTTAATGAAAAACTGTTTTTT.

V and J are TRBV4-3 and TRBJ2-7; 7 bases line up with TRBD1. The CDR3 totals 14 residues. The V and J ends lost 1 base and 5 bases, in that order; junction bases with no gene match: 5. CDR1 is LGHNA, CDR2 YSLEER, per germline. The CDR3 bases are TGCGCCAGCAGCCAAGGAAGACAGGGCCACGAGCAGTACTTC. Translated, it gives CASSQGRQGHEQYF.